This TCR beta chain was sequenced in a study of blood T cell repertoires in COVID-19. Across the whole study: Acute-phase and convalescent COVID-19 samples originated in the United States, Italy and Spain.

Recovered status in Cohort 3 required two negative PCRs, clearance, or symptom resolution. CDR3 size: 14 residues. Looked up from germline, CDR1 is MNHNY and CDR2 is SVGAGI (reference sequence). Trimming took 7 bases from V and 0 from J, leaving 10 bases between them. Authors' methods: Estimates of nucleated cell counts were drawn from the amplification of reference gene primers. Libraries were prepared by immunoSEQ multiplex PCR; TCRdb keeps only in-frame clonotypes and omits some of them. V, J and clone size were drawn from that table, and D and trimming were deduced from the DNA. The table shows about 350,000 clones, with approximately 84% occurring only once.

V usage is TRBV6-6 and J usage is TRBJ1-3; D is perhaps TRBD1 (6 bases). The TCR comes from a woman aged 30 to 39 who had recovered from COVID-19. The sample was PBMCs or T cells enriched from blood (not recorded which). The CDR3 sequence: CASNDRSSGNTIYF. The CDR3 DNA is TGTGCCAGCAACGACAGGAGCTCTGGAAACACCATATATTTT.